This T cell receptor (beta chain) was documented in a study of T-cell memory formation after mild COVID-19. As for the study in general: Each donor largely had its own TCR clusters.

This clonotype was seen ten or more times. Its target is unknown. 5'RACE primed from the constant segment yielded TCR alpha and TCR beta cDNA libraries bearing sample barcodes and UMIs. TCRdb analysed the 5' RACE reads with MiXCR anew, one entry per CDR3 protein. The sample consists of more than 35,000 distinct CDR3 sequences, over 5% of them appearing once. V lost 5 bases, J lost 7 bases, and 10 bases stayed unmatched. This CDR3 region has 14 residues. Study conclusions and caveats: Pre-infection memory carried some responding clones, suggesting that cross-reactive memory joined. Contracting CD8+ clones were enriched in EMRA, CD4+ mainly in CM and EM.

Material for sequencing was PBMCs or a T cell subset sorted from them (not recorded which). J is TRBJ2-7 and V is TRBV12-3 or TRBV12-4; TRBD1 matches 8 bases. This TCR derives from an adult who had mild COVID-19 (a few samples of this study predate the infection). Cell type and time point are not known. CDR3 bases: TGTGCCAGCAGTAGACAGGGGTCCCAGGGGGAGCAGTACTTC. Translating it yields CASSRQGSQGEQYF.